This T cell receptor (beta chain) is drawn from a study of naive and memory T cell subsets. The study, taken as a whole, reports: Especially in CD8 cells, naive repertoires contained a few larger clonotypes, possibly CD45RA-re-expressing memory cells.

CDR1 SGHRS and CDR2 YFSETQ come from the germline V gene. The CDR3 totals 15 residues. With respect to this clonotype: What it recognizes is unknown. Sequence at one end of the junction differs from germline and may be a read error.

Both TRBC1 and TRBC2 were covered by a beta constant-region primer of two equimolar oligonucleotides. The ligated cDNA underwent four PCR rounds using SP2 and nested alpha and beta constant-region primers. TCRdb re-analysed the UMI-ligation and nested PCR reads in MiXCR, keeping a single row per CDR3 protein. The sample shows 140,000 to 150,000 distinct CDR3 sequences, about 17% of them seen only once. The clonotype comes from a human donor in good health. V and J are TRBV5-1 and TRBJ2-3; the D is unclear. Sequencing was done on a sample of naive CD4+ T cells from blood. The CDR3 nucleotides are TGCGCCAGCAGCATTGGACCCAGTGACACAAATACGCAGTATTTT. It encodes CASSIGPSDTNTQYF.